This TCR beta chain was identified in a study of T cell changes during pregnancy in multiple sclerosis. This clone came up a few times. TCRdb's copy holds only in-frame clones and misses some; the assay was immunoSEQ multiplex PCR. This table holds some 39,000 clones, approximately 92% found once. This CDR3 contains 13 residues. V was shortened by 0 bases and J by 3 bases, with 9 bases between the two germline ends. The germline gives CDR1 SQVTM, CDR2 ANQGSEA. The V gene is TRBV29-1, the J gene TRBJ2-7; maybe TRBD1 (6 bases). This receptor was obtained from a female donor with multiple sclerosis, enrolled in a pregnancy study. The sequenced sample was PBMCs (not recorded whether the cells were cultured). The CDR3: CSVEDSDSYEQYF. The CDR3 DNA reads as TGCAGCGTTGAAGATTCGGACAGCTACGAGCAGTACTTC.